The 32 T cell receptor beta chains below all came from one sample that was sequenced in a study of tumor-infiltrating lymphocytes in oesophageal squamous cell carcinoma. TCRdb used MiXCR to reprocess the PCR reads, holding one entry per CDR3 protein. The sample includes some 11,000 distinct CDR3 sequences, under 60% of them seen just once. Sequencing used esophageal tumor tissue. The receptors shown here come from a female donor with esophageal squamous cell carcinoma.

CDR3 protein: CASSTKYNEQFF. The CDR3 DNA sequence: TGTGCCAGCAGTACTAAGTACAATGAGCAGTTCTTC. The genes are TRBV7-1 and TRBJ2-1; D remains unclear. TRBV7-1 is filed as an ORF, its function uncertain. Trimming cost V 6 bases and J 4 bases, with 7 bases left between them. The CDR3 is 12 residues long.

The chain recombines TRBV7-2 with TRBJ2-5, with D perhaps TRBD2 (5 bases). TRBJ2-1 matches the DNA end more closely, so the J call is doubtful. CDR1 and CDR2 (germline): SGHTA, FQGNSA. This CDR3 is 13 amino acids long. The CDR3: CASSRGRRNEQFF. The CDR3 nucleotides are TGTGCCAGCAGCCGCGGGCGGCGAAATGAGCAGTTCTTC.

The chain has TRBV7-2 and TRBJ2-3; TRBD1 aligns across 7 bases. Matching the DNA end better, TRBJ2-5 makes the J call doubtful. The CDR3 extends over 16 amino acids. Germline V gene lookup returns CDR1 SGHTA and CDR2 FQGNSA. CDR3 loop: CASSLSGTERGETQYF. CDR3 bases: TGTGCCAGCAGCTTATCCGGGACAGAGAGGGGAGAGACCCAGTACTTC.

This clonotype appeared a few times. Just one base apart from a much larger clone, this may be a read error. The chain links TRBV5-5 to TRBJ2-1, with TRBD1 identical over 7 bases. The length of the CDR3 is 13 residues. The J segment lost 10 bases and the V segment lost 3 bases, leaving 7 bases of the junction unmatched. CDR1 is SGHKS, CDR2 YYEKEE, per germline (reference sequence). In nucleotides, the CDR3 is TGTGCCAGCAGCTCGTACAGGGGTTCCGAGCAGTTCTTC. This codes for CASSSYRGSEQFF. Complete variable domain (other parts from reference TRBV5-5 and TRBJ2-1): DAGVTQSPTHLIKTRGQQVTLRCSPISGHKSVSWYQQVLGQGPQFIFQYYEKEERGRGNFPDRFSARQFPNYSSELNVNALLLGDSALYLCASSSYRGSEQFFGPGTRLTVL.

The chain links TRBV28 to TRBJ2-7, with D perhaps given as TRBD1 or TRBD2 (5 bases each). Trimming removed 10 bases from V and 8 bases from J, with 27 bases in between. Looked up from germline, CDR1 is MDHEN and CDR2 is SYDVKM. The CDR3 consists of 15 residues. The CDR3 protein is CATIGDSRGASKQYF. The CDR3 DNA sequence: TGTGCCACCATAGGTGACTCTCGAGGGGCGAGTAAGCAGTACTTC.

The table lists this clonotype with a few counts. CDR3 sequence: CASSWGRELATNEKLFF. CDR3 in DNA: TGTGCCAGCAGTTGGGGCAGGGAACTTGCAACTAATGAAAAACTGTTTTTT. The chain has TRBV12-3 or TRBV12-4 and TRBJ1-4; TRBD1 is a possible D gene (5 bases). The CDR3 loop spans 17 amino acids. V was clipped by 4 bases and J by 0 bases, with 15 bases between them.

The V call is TRBV5-6, the J call TRBJ1-1; D call uncertain. V was clipped by 2 bases and J by 10 bases, with 15 bases between them. Germline V gene data show CDR1 as SGHDT and CDR2 as YYEEEE. The CDR3 loop spans 13 amino acids. DNA for the CDR3: TGTGCCAGCAGCTTAGATTTGCAGGAGGGAGCTTTCTTT. Translating it yields CASSLDLQEGAFF.

This chain connects TRBV7-3 to TRBJ1-2; D might be TRBD1 (6 bases). The closer fit of TRBJ2-7 to the DNA end suggests the J call may be wrong. The germline V gene encodes CDR1 SGHTA and CDR2 FQGTGA. The CDR3 extends over 14 amino acids. The CDR3 region is CASSLGQGIGEQYF. The CDR3 DNA follows: TGTGCCAGCAGCTTAGGTCAGGGGATTGGGGAGCAGTACTTC.

Here the CDR3 DNA reads TGTGCCAGCAGCCCTACTGTACCCTCCTACAATGAGCAGTTCTTC. It yields the protein CASSPTVPSYNEQFF. The chain joins TRBV7-6 to TRBJ2-1, with D unresolved. The ends were cut back, 5 bases at V and 0 bases at J, with 11 bases in the middle. CDR1 and CDR2 from the germline V gene are SGHVS and FNYEAQ. This CDR3 spans 15 amino acids. Full variable domain (rest looked up from reference TRBV7-6 and TRBJ2-1): GAGVSQSPRYKVTKRGQDVALRCDPISGHVSLYWYRQALGQGPEFLTYFNYEAQQDKSGLPNDRFSAERPEGSISTLTIQRTEQRDSAMYRCASSPTVPSYNEQFFGPGTRLTVL.

Sample share makes this clonotype large. This sequence joins TRBV7-2 and TRBJ1-5; D not resolved. The germline gives CDR1 SGHTA, CDR2 FQGNSA. Trimming shortened V by 0 bases and J by 4 bases, and 4 bases separated the two germline ends. This CDR3 spans 13 amino acids. As DNA, the CDR3 is TGTGCCAGCAGCTTAGCGAAGAATCAGCCCCAGCATTTT. Translation: CASSLAKNQPQHF.

The chain links TRBV7-2 to TRBJ2-5; 8 bases are a match to TRBD2. The CDR3 sequence is 15 residues long. The V gene's germline CDR1 is SGHTA and CDR2 FQGNSA. V was pared by 6 bases and J by 3 bases, with 9 bases of the junction left unmatched. The CDR3 is CASRVGLALKETQYF. CDR3 bases: TGTGCCAGCAGGGTTGGACTAGCCCTAAAAGAGACCCAGTACTTC.

A few counts support this clonotype. Sequence at one end of the junction differs from germline and may be a read error. The chain carries TRBV7-7 and TRBJ2-5; maybe TRBD2 (5 bases). Near its end, the DNA agrees better with TRBJ2-7, so the J call may be wrong. The CDR3 loop spans 13 amino acids. The germline CDR1 and CDR2 sequences are SSHAT and FNYEAQ (reference sequence). CDR3 protein: CASSLDTGYEQYF. CDR3 coding DNA: TGTGCTAGCAGCTTAGATACGGGGTACGAGCAGTACTTC.

The table lists this clonotype with a few counts. Written as DNA, the CDR3 is TGTGCCAGCAGGAGTCGGGACAGGGGTGGCGAGCAGTACTTC. As protein: CASRSRDRGGEQYF. V usage is TRBV7-2 and J usage is TRBJ2-5; 10 positions match TRBD1. The J call may not be correct, given that the DNA end is closer to TRBJ2-7. The length of the CDR3 is 14 residues. CDR1 is SGHTA, CDR2 FQGNSA, per germline.

This clonotype showed up many times. This chain joins TRBV11-1 and TRBJ2-5; D may be TRBD1 (5 bases). CDR3 length equals 14 residues. V dropped 1 base and J dropped 5 bases, with 11 bases sitting between them. CDR1 is SGHAT and CDR2 is FQDESV in the germline V gene (reference sequence). The DNA for the CDR3 is TGTGCCAGCAGCTTAGGTGGGGCACGGGAGACCCAGTACTTC. Encoded protein: CASSLGGARETQYF.

This clonotype was seen a few times. This chain connects TRBV11-2 to TRBJ2-3, with TRBD2 matching over 9 bases. From germline, CDR1 is SGHAT and CDR2 FQNNGV. With 3 bases clipped from V and 4 bases from J, the junction kept 11 bases outside the gene matches. CDR3 length equals 17 residues. The CDR3 sequence is CASSFRGGRGNADTQYF. CDR3 nucleotides: TGTGCCAGCAGCTTCCGTGGCGGGAGGGGGAACGCAGATACGCAGTATTTT.

The CDR3 region is CASSLEQAGLSTDTQYF. The CDR3 DNA follows: TGCGCCAGCAGCTTGGAGCAAGCGGGGTTGAGCACAGATACGCAGTATTTT. The chain employs TRBV5-1 and TRBJ2-3, with 7 bases fitting TRBD2. The V and J ends lost 0 bases and 0 bases, in that order; junction bases with no gene match: 7. Germline CDR1 is SGHRS and CDR2 is YFSETQ. The CDR3 has 17 amino acids.

The chain joins TRBV12-3 or TRBV12-4 to TRBJ2-7; 10 bases match TRBD1. TRBJ2-5 matches the DNA end more closely, so the J call is doubtful. The CDR3 contains 16 residues. The CDR3 bases are TGTGCCAGCAGCCCCGGGACAGGGGACGGTCGGAAGACCCAGTACTTC. Translated: CASSPGTGDGRKTQYF.

The chain uses TRBV7-9 and TRBJ1-2; 8 nucleotides line up with TRBD1. Germline lookup yields CDR1 SEHNR and CDR2 FQNEAQ (reference sequence). The CDR3 runs 19 residues. With V trimmed by 1 base and J by 4 bases, 17 bases remained unmatched. CDR3 sequence (DNA): TGTGCCAGCAGCTTAGAGCTCGGGGAGACAGGGGCTCTAATCTATGGCTACACCTTC. Translation gives CASSLELGETGALIYGYTF.

This clonotype counts as medium-sized. This chain connects TRBV11-3 to TRBJ2-2; D remains unclear. Germline lookup yields CDR1 SGHNT and CDR2 YENEEA. The CDR3 extends over 14 amino acids. Trimming took 5 bases from V and 3 from J, leaving 10 bases between them. CDR3 DNA: TGTGCCAGCAGCCCACATCGGGACACCGGGGAGCTGTTTTTT. Its protein product is CASSPHRDTGELFF. Full variable domain (outside the CDR3, taken from reference TRBV11-3 and TRBJ2-2): EAGVVQSPRYKIIEKKQPVAFWCNPISGHNTLYWYLQNLGQGPELLIRYENEEAVDDSQLPKDRFSAERLKGVDSTLKIQPAELGDSAVYLCASSPHRDTGELFFGEGSRLTVL.

This clonotype was recorded once. The CDR3 reads CASSLYRYQPQHF. The CDR3 coding sequence is TGTGCCAGCAGCTTATATCGGTATCAGCCCCAGCATTTT. The chain joins TRBV7-6 to TRBJ1-5; D ambiguous. V gave up 2 bases and J gave up 5 bases, with 7 bases separating them. Germline CDR1 reads SGHVS; CDR2 reads FNYEAQ. This CDR3 is built from 13 residues.

The V and J genes are TRBV7-2 and TRBJ2-5; 13 bases fit TRBD2. Per germline, CDR1 SGHTA and CDR2 FQGNSA. The ends lost 5 bases at V and 2 bases at J; junction bases unmatched: 8. The CDR3 is 17 residues long. CDR3 sequence reads: CASSLGTSGTLQETQYF. As DNA, the CDR3 is TGTGCCAGCAGCCTTGGGACTAGCGGGACCTTACAAGAGACCCAGTACTTC.

The rearrangement uses TRBV6-6 and TRBJ2-6, with unresolved D. The CDR3 totals 15 residues. CDR1 is MNHNY and CDR2 is SVGAGI in the germline V gene (reference sequence). The V gene lost 5 bases and the J gene lost 0 bases, with 8 bases spanning the gap. CDR3 region: CASSQDFSGANVLTF. The CDR3, as DNA: TGTGCCAGCAGTCAGGATTTCTCTGGGGCCAACGTCCTGACTTTC.

J is TRBJ2-1 and V is TRBV12-3 or TRBV12-4; a weak D match, TRBD2 (6 bases). With 2 bases removed from V and 0 bases from J, the gap between germline ends came to 11 bases. The CDR3 runs to 16 residues. The chain's CDR3 is CASSLWGESSYNEQFF. In nucleotides, the CDR3 is TGTGCCAGCAGTTTATGGGGGGAGAGCTCCTACAATGAGCAGTTCTTC.

To note about this clonotype: One end of the junction fails to match germline, which may point to a read error. This CDR3 is CASSFRGSYNSPLHF. CDR3 sequence (DNA): TGTGCCAGCAGTTTTAGGGGGTCCTATAATTCACCCCTCCACTTC. The V and J genes are TRBV28 and TRBJ2-5, with a weak D call TRBD1 (6 bases). Germline CDR1 reads MDHEN; CDR2 reads SYDVKM. The CDR3 spans 15 residues.

This sequence joins TRBV6-1 and TRBJ2-3, with 8 bases identical to TRBD2. J was trimmed by 1 base and V by 0 bases; bases with no gene match: 0. The CDR3 is 15 amino acids. The V gene's germline CDR1 is MNHNS and CDR2 SASEGT. The CDR3 protein is CASSEARGGTDTQYF. The CDR3, as DNA: TGTGCCAGCAGTGAAGCGCGGGGGGGCACAGATACGCAGTATTTT.

This rearrangement joins TRBV12-3 or TRBV12-4 to TRBJ2-7; tentative D call: TRBD1 (5 bases). Gene TRBJ1-2 matches the end of the DNA better, so the J call may be wrong. The CDR3 totals 14 residues. CDR3 DNA sequence: TGTGCCAGCAGCCTTGGGGCCGGAAACTATGGCTACACCTTC. It encodes CASSLGAGNYGYTF.

Comments on this clonotype: Given a much more abundant clone one base away, this may be a read error. The chain has TRBV27 and TRBJ2-5; tentatively, D is TRBD2 (6 bases). Per the germline V gene, CDR1 is MNHEY and CDR2 is SMNVEV (reference sequence). There are 14 residues in the CDR3. The CDR3 reads CASSLKGGYNEQDF. DNA for the CDR3: TGTGCCAGCAGTTTAAAGGGAGGATACAATGAGCAGGACTTC.

This clonotype was recorded many times. Just one base apart from a much larger clone, this may be a read error. The rearrangement uses TRBV6-1 and TRBJ2-1, with 13 positions matching TRBD2. TRBJ2-7 matches the DNA end more closely, so the J call is doubtful. The CDR3 totals 16 residues. CDR1 and CDR2 from the germline V gene are MNHNS and SASEGT. CDR3 sequence reads: CASRWPGLAGNNEQYF. The CDR3 DNA reads as TGTGCCAGCAGATGGCCGGGACTAGCGGGGAACAATGAGCAGTACTTC.

The table lists this clonotype with many counts. The CDR3 spells CASSLRGTGINNEQFF. DNA for the CDR3: TGTGCCAGCAGCTTAAGGGGGACAGGGATCAACAATGAGCAGTTCTTC. This chain uses TRBV7-8 with TRBJ2-1; 9 bases fit TRBD1. The length of the CDR3 is 16 residues. With V trimmed by 2 bases and J by 5 bases, 7 bases remained unmatched. Germline V gene data show CDR1 as SGHVS and CDR2 as FQNEAQ.

This clonotype was picked up a small number of times. A single base separates this from a much larger clone, so it may be a read error. The J gene is TRBJ2-1, the V gene TRBV6-1; D is possibly TRBD1 or TRBD2 (5 bases each). The closer fit of TRBJ2-7 to the DNA end suggests the J call may be wrong. The length of the CDR3 is 15 residues. Germline V CDR1 and CDR2: MNHNS, SASEGT. CDR3 residues: CASSIGTSSYNEQYF. Here the CDR3 DNA reads TGTGCCAGCAGTATCGGGACGAGCTCCTACAATGAGCAGTACTTC.

The chain uses TRBV7-2 and TRBJ2-7, with no clear D. CDR1 SGHTA and CDR2 FQGNSA come from the germline V gene. This CDR3 comprises 15 residues. V lost 2 bases and J lost 7, with 18 bases in between. CDR3 sequence reads: CASSLYSGTYNEQYF. The CDR3, as DNA: TGTGCCAGCAGCTTATACTCCGGAACCTACAATGAGCAGTACTTC.

The V and J genes are TRBV7-2 and TRBJ2-5; 9 bases match TRBD2. CDR1 and CDR2 (germline): SGHTA, FQGNSA. Germline trimming cut 5 bases from V and 5 bases from J; bases unmatched to any gene: 6. The CDR3 loop spans 14 amino acids. CDR3 DNA: TGTGCCAGCAGCCTTAGCGGGAGATGGGAGACCCAGTACTTC. Translating it yields CASSLSGRWETQYF.